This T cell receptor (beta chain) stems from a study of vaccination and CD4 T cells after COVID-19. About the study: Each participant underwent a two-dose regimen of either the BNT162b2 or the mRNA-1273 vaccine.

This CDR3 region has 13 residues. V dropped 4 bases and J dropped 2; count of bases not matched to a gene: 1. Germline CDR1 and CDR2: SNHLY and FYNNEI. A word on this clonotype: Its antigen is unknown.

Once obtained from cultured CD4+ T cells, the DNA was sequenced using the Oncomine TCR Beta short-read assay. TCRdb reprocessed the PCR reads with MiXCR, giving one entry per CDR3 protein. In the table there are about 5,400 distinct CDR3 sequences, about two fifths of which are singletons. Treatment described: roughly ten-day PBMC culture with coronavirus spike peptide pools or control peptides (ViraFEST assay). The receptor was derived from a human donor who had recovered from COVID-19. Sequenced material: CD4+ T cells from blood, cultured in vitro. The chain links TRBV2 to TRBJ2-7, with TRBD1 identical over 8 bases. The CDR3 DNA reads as TGTGCCAGCAGTGGACAGGGGACCTACGAGCAGTACTTC. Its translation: CASSGQGTYEQYF. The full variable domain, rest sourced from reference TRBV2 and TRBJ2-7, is EPEVTQTPSHQVTQMGQEVILRCVPISNHLYFYWYRQILGQKVEFLVSFYNNEISEKSEIFDDQFSVERPDGSNFTLKIRSTKLEDSAMYFCASSGQGTYEQYFGPGTRLTVT.